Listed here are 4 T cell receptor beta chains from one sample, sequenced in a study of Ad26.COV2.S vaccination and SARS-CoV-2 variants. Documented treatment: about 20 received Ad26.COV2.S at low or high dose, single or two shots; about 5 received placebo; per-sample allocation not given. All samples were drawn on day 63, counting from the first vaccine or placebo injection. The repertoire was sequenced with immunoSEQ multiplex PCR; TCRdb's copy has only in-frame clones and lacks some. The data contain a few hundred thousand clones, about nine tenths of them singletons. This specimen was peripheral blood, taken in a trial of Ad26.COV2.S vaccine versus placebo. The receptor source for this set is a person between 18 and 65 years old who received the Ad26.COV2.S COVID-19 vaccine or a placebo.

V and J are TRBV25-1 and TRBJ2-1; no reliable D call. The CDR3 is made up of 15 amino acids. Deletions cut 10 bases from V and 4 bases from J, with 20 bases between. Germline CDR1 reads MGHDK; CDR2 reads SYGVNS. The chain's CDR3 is CATLPPPAGYNEQFF. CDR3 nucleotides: TGTGCCACTCTACCTCCTCCGGCTGGGTACAATGAGCAGTTCTTC.

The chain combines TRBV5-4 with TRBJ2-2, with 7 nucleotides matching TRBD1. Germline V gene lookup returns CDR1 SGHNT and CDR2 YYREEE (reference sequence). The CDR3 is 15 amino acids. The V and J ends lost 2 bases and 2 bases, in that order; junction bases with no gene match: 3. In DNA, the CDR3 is TGTGCCAGCAGCTTCAGGACAGGAAACACCGGGGAGCTGTTTTTT. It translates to CASSFRTGNTGELFF.

CDR3 loop: CASSEETGWSPLHF. The CDR3 DNA reads as TGTGCCAGCAGTGAGGAGACCGGGTGGTCACCCCTCCACTTT. The V and J genes are TRBV2 and TRBJ1-6, with no clear D. V was trimmed by 3 bases and J by 10 bases, leaving 13 bases between them. The CDR3 runs to 14 residues. Germline V gives CDR1 SNHLY, CDR2 FYNNEI.

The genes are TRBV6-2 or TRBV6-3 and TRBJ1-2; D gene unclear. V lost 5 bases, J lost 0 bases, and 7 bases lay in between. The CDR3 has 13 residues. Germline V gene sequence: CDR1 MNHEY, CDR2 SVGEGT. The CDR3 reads CASSRTANYGYTF. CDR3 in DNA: TGTGCCAGCAGTCGTACAGCTAACTATGGCTACACCTTC.